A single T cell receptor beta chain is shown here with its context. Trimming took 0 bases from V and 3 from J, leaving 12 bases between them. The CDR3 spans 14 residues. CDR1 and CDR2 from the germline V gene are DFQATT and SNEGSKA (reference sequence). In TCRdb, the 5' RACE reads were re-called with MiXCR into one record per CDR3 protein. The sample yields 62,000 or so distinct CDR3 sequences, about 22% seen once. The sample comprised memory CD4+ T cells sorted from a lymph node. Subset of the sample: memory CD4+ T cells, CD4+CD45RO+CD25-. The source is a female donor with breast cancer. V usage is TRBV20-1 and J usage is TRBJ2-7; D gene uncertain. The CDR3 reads CSARDRLKYYEQYF. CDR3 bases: TGCAGTGCTAGAGATCGGCTGAAATACTACGAGCAGTACTTC.